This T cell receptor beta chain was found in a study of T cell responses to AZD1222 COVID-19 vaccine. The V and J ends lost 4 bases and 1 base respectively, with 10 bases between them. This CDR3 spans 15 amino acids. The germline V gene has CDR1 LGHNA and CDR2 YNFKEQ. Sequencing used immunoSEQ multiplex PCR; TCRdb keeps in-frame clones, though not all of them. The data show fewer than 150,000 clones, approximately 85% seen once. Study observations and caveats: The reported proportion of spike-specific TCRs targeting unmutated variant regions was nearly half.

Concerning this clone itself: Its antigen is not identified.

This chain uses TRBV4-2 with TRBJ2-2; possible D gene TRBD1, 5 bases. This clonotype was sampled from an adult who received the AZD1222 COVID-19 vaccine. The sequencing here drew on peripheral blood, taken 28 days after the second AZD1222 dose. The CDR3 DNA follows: TGTGCCAGCAGCCCCCGACAGAGGAACACCGGGGAGCTGTTTTTT. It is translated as CASSPRQRNTGELFF.